This T cell receptor (beta chain) was identified in a study of cytotoxic CD8 clonotypes in ibrutinib-treated CLL. Study context: Responses: some 25 partial, 2 complete; after median around 68 months, approximately 15 stayed remitted, approximately twelve progressed. Regarding the study as a whole: Contraction or stability on treatment was seen for public clonotypes, which were uncommon. Clonality (at baseline) was higher than in age-matched healthy donors and tracked circulating CD8+ T-cell counts. Before falling back toward baseline at progression, clonality had risen at the time of ibrutinib response.

Trimming pared 1 base from V and 9 bases from J, leaving 13 bases between. Looked up from germline, CDR1 is SNHLY and CDR2 is FYNNEI. The CDR3 consists of 14 residues. Sequencing used immunoSEQ multiplex PCR; TCRdb keeps in-frame clones, though not all of them. The data hold over 75,000 clones, with 70% to 80% observed a single time. This clone was seen a handful of times. Antigen: not known. Specimen: PBMCs, collected after 12 months of ibrutinib treatment. The sequence was obtained from a human donor with chronic lymphocytic leukemia. V usage is TRBV2 and J usage is TRBJ1-3, with D unclear. As DNA, the CDR3 is TGTGCCAGCAGTGAAGGAAGCGCGGTTTTCACCATATATTTT. Its translation is CASSEGSAVFTIYF. Together with reference TRBV2 and TRBJ1-3, the CDR3 gives the full variable domain: EPEVTQTPSHQVTQMGQEVILRCVPISNHLYFYWYRQILGQKVEFLVSFYNNEISEKSEIFDDQFSVERPDGSNFTLKIRSTKLEDSAMYFCASSEGSAVFTIYFGEGSWLTVV.